This T cell receptor beta chain was observed in a study of human T cells and chemical hapten exposure. For the study at large: Alopecia areata, totalis or universalis was found in mostly female patients. Findings and caveats of the study: Given that the donors had alopecia, their immune response may differ from that seen in healthy people.

Looked up from germline, CDR1 is DFQATT and CDR2 is SNEGSKA (reference sequence). This CDR3 has 16 amino acids. The J segment lost 7 bases and the V segment lost 1 base, leaving 13 bases of the junction unmatched. On this clonotype itself: Its cognate antigen is unknown.

Time point here: pre-sensitization, week 0. The treatment is: therapeutic diphenylcyclopropenone sensitization with weekly scalp DPC. What the library attached to individual cDNA molecules were unique molecular identifiers. Original analysis: A per-sample median of approximately 100,000 TCRs was observed, with a range of about 20,000 to 690,600. TCRdb reprocessed the RACE reads with MiXCR, giving one entry per CDR3 protein. The V and J calls come from TCRdb's annotation, not from the publication. The repertoire holds 80,000 to 95,000 distinct CDR3 sequences, with roughly 9.1% as singletons. This TCR was sampled from a woman aged 40 to 55 with alopecia areata. Some clones in this sample may be carry-over from other donors' samples. The chain recombines TRBV20-1 with TRBJ2-4, with 7 bases identical to TRBD2. Here the sequenced sample was whole blood, taken in connection with sensitization to the hapten diphenylcyclopropenone (DPC). CDR3 in DNA: TGCAGTGCTAGAGTCCTAAGCGGGGCGCCAGGCAACATTCAGTACTTC. Translated: CSARVLSGAPGNIQYF.